The clone carrying this T cell receptor beta chain was found many times. Its antigen is unknown. The sample is drawn from a study of blood T cells in healthy people across ages. Study overall: Roughly one uniquely barcoded beta molecule per two T cells was captured. Study-wide findings and caveats: Getting older went along with TCR beta diversity per million T cells dropping roughly linearly. Leaving the PBMCs unsorted stopped any conclusive comparison of naive versus antigen-experienced cells.

A second PCR of about 6 to 11 cycles used a sample-barcoded 5' primer and a J-beta primer mix. Every cDNA molecule carried a tag from a template-switch adaptor bearing 12 random nucleotides. One entry per CDR3 protein, called by TCRdb with MiXCR from the 5' RACE reads. The table records fewer than 1 million distinct CDR3 sequences, 40% to 50% of them present only once. Losses at the gene ends were 5 bases for V and 3 bases for J; bases not matched to a gene: 7. The CDR3 length is 15 residues. The V call is TRBV12-3 or TRBV12-4, the J call TRBJ2-5, with 9 bases matching TRBD1. The sequence came from a man aged 55-75 years in good health. Material for sequencing was blood. The CDR3 here is CASSPGTGWEETQYF. The CDR3 coding sequence is TGTGCCAGCAGTCCAGGGACAGGGTGGGAAGAGACCCAGTACTTC.